This entry concerns a single TCR beta chain. Its antigen remains unidentified. This record comes from a study of identical twins. Study results and limitations: Zero-insertion findings could be partly confounded by invariant cells (MAIT and iNKT cells). Compared with unrelated sharing, twin-shared out-of-frame alpha sequences had more low-probability sequences.

Each CDR3 protein gets one entry after TCRdb re-called the 5' RACE reads with MiXCR. Among some 500,000 distinct CDR3 sequences listed, 14% were seen once. Germline CDR1 reads SGHTA; CDR2 reads FQGNSA. This CDR3 is 14 amino acids long. Trimming cost V 6 bases and J 10 bases; bases outside gene matches: 10. These data were also filed under a second study, of yellow fever vaccine responses in identical twins. Per that study: Convergence reportedly seemed to mark part of the twins' vaccine T cell response, with personalization marking the rest.

The material sequenced was CD4+ T cells sorted from blood. V is TRBV7-2 and J is TRBJ2-1, with 9 bases aligning to TRBD2. This sequence originates from a woman between 18 and 30 years old in good health. CDR3 region: CASRIAGAPLEQFF. The CDR3 nucleotides are TGTGCCAGCAGAATAGCGGGAGCGCCGTTGGAGCAGTTCTTC.